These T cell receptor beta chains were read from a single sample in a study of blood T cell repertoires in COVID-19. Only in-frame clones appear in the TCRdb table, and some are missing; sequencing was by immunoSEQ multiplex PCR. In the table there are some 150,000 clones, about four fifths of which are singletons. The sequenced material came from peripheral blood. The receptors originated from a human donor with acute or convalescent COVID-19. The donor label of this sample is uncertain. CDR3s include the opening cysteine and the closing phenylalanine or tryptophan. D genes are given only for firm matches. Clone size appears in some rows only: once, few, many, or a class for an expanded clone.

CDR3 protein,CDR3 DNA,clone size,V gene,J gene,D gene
CASSPAGTAIYNEQFF,TGTGCCAGCAGCCCGGCCGGGACAGCTATTTACAATGAGCAGTTCTTC,.,TRBV11-2,TRBJ2-1,TRBD1
CAISESTGFWDGYTF,TGTGCCATCAGTGAGTCGACTGGCTTTTGGGATGGCTACACCTTC,.,TRBV10-3,TRBJ1-2,.
CASSYSVRSGANVLTF,TGTGCCAGCAGTTACTCCGTTCGCTCTGGGGCCAACGTCCTGACTTTC,.,TRBV6-5,TRBJ2-6,.
CAISGNNQPQHF,TGTGCCATCTCAGGGAACAATCAGCCCCAGCATTTT,.,TRBV10-3,TRBJ1-5,.
CASSIGWPAGGDYGYTF,TGTGCCAGTAGTATAGGTTGGCCAGCCGGCGGGGACTATGGCTACACCTTC,few,TRBV19,TRBJ1-2,.
CASSVESGGNTEAFF,TGTGCCAGCAGCGTAGAATCAGGAGGTAACACTGAAGCTTTCTTT,.,TRBV9,TRBJ1-1,.
CASRAGDGGIGPNEQFF,TGTGCCAGCAGGGCCGGTGACGGGGGAATAGGCCCCAATGAGCAGTTCTTC,.,TRBV27,TRBJ2-1,.
CASNTGNSYNEQFF,TGTGCCAGTAACACAGGGAACTCCTACAATGAGCAGTTCTTC,few,TRBV19,TRBJ2-1,.
CASSLVWAYEAFF,TGTGCCAGCAGCCTCGTTTGGGCCTATGAAGCTTTCTTT,.,TRBV6-5,TRBJ1-1,.
CASSTTSGGPNSPLHF,TGTGCCAGTAGTACCACCTCGGGGGGGCCCAATTCACCCCTCCACTTT,.,TRBV19,TRBJ1-6,.
CASSSGQGNQPQHF,TGCGCCAGCAGCTCCGGACAGGGCAATCAGCCCCAGCATTTT,.,TRBV4-1,TRBJ1-5,TRBD1
CASSAPRGENTEAFF,TGTGCCAGCAGCGCACCCAGGGGTGAGAACACTGAAGCTTTCTTT,.,TRBV9,TRBJ1-1,.